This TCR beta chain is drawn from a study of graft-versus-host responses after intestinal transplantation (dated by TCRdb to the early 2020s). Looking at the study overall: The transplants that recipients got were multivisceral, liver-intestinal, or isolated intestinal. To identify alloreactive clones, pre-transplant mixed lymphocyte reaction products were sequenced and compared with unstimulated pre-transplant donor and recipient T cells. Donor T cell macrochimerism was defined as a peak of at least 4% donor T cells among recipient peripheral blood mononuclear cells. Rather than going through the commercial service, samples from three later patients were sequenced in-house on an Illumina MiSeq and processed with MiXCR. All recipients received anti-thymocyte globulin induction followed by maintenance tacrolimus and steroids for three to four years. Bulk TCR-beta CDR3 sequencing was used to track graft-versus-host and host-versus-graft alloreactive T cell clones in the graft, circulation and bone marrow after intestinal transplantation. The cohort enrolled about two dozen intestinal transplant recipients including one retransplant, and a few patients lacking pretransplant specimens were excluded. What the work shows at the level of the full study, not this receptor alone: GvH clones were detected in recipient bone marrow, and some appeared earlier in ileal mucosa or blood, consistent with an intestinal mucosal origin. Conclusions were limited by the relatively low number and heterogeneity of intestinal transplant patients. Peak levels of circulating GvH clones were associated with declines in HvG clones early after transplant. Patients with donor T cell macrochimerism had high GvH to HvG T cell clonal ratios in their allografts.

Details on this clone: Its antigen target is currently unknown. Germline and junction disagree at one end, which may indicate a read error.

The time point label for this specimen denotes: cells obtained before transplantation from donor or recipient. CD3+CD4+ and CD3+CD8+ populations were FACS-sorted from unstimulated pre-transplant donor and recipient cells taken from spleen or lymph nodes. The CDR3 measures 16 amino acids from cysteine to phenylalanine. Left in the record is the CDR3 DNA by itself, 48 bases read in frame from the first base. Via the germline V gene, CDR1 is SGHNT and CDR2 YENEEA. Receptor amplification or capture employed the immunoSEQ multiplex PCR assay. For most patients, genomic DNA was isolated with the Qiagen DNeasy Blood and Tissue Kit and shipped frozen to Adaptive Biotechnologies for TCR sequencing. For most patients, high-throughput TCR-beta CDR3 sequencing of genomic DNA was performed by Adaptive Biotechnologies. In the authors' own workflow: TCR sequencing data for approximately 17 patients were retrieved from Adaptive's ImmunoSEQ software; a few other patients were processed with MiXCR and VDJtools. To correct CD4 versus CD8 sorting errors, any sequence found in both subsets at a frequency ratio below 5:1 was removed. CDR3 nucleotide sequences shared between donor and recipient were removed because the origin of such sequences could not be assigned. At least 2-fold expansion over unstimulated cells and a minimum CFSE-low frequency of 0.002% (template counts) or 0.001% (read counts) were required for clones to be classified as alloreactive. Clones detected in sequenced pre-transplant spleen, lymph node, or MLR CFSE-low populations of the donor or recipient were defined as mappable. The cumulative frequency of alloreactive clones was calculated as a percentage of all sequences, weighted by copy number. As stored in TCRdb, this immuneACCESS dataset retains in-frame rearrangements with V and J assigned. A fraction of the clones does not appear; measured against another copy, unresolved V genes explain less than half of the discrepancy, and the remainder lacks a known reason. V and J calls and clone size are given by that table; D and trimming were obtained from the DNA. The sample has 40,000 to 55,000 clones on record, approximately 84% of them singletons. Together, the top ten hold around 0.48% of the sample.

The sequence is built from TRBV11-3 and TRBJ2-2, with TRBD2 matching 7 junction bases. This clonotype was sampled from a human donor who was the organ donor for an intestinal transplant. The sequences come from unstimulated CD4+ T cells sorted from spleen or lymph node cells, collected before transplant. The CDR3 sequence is CASSFGGRENAGELFF. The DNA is TGTGCCAGCAGCTTCGGGGGGAGGGAGAACGCCGGGGAGCTGTTTTTT.